One and the same sample provided the 17 T cell receptor beta chains below, sequenced in a study of blood T cells in healthy people across ages. The second PCR ran about 6 to 12 cycles with a sample-barcoded 5' primer and J-beta primers. One entry per CDR3 protein, called by TCRdb with MiXCR from the 5' RACE reads. The sample has approximately 1,100,000 distinct CDR3 sequences, 40% to 50% seen once; the top ten hold approximately 17%. Specimen: blood. All receptors come from a woman aged 60 to 75 in good health.

At least ten counts were recorded for this clonotype. J is TRBJ2-7 and V is TRBV20-1; possibly TRBD2 for D (6 bases). Germline values: CDR1 DFQATT, CDR2 SNEGSKA (reference sequence). This CDR3 spans 16 amino acids. V lost 0 bases and J 6 bases, leaving 21 bases between the germline ends. This chain's CDR3 is CSARDPQTSGRGEQYF. The CDR3 bases are TGCAGTGCTAGAGATCCTCAGACTAGTGGCCGCGGCGAGCAGTACTTC.

This clonotype was counted a few times. The chain has TRBV13 and TRBJ2-5; TRBD2 matches 15 bases. The DNA end is more similar to TRBJ2-7, so the J call may be wrong. The V gene's germline CDR1 is PRHDT and CDR2 FYEKMQ (reference sequence). The CDR3 extends over 16 amino acids. DNA for the CDR3: TGTGCCAGCAGCCAGGGACTAGCGGGAGGCTTTGACGAGCAGTACTTC. Its translation: CASSQGLAGGFDEQYF.

The V gene is TRBV30, the J gene TRBJ2-7, with 10 bases aligning to TRBD2. The CDR3 has 15 residues. V lost 5 bases to trimming and J lost 5 bases; unmatched junction nucleotides: 12. Germline-derived CDR1 and CDR2 are GTSNPN and SVGIG (reference sequence). Here the CDR3 reads CAWWTGGSGRNEQYF. In DNA, the CDR3 is TGTGCCTGGTGGACTGGGGGTAGCGGGAGGAACGAGCAGTACTTC.

This clonotype occurred a few times. The rearrangement links TRBV4-1 to TRBJ2-1; 10 bases fit TRBD2. Per germline, CDR1 MGHRA and CDR2 YSYEKL. The V gene end was trimmed by 0 bases and the J gene end by 4 bases; junction bases not matched to a gene: 6. The CDR3 has 17 amino acids. CDR3 sequence (DNA): TGCGCCAGCAGCCAAGATCATGGTAGCGGGAGGTACAATGAGCAGTTCTTC. This encodes CASSQDHGSGRYNEQFF.

This chain connects TRBV6-4 to TRBJ2-1, with D maybe TRBD1 (6 bases). The germline gives CDR1 MRHNA, CDR2 SNTAGT. CDR3 length equals 16 residues. V gave up 0 bases and J gave up 7 bases, with 16 bases separating them. Here the CDR3 reads CASSDSMVRQGNEQFF. The CDR3 bases are TGTGCCAGCAGTGACTCAATGGTGAGGCAGGGGAATGAGCAGTTCTTC.

This clonotype turned up a few times. The chain carries TRBV6-6 and TRBJ2-5; tentative D call: TRBD1 (5 bases). The closer fit of TRBJ2-7 to the DNA end suggests the J call may be wrong. The germline CDR1 and CDR2 sequences are MNHNY and SVGAGI (reference sequence). The CDR3 runs to 15 residues. CDR3 sequence (DNA): TGTGCCAGCAGTTCCTCAAGGGCAGGGACCTACGAGCAGTACTTC. Protein sequence: CASSSSRAGTYEQYF.

This clonotype was observed many times. The chain has TRBV13 and TRBJ1-2; D is uncertain. The CDR3 extends over 14 amino acids. V lost 8 bases and J 2 bases, leaving 15 bases between the germline ends. The germline V gene encodes CDR1 PRHDT and CDR2 FYEKMQ (reference sequence). The CDR3 nucleotides are TGTGCCAGCCCGTCCCGGGTTTCGAACTATGGCTACACCTTC. Amino acids: CASPSRVSNYGYTF.

The chain recombines TRBV27 with TRBJ2-2, with 8 nucleotides matching TRBD2. The CDR3 runs 14 residues. The V gene's germline CDR1 is MNHEY and CDR2 SMNVEV (reference sequence). V lost 2 bases and J lost 6; bases outside the gene matches: 2. CDR3 amino acids: CASSLREGPGELFF. CDR3 coding DNA: TGTGCCAGCAGTTTACGGGAGGGACCCGGGGAGCTGTTTTTT.

The genes are TRBV20-1 and TRBJ1-5; D call uncertain. This CDR3 is built from 16 residues. Germline V CDR1 and CDR2: DFQATT, SNEGSKA (reference sequence). Trimming took off 0 bases at V and 0 bases at J, with 12 bases between the two ends. The CDR3 is CSARDQQASSNQPQHF. The CDR3, as DNA: TGCAGTGCTAGAGATCAGCAGGCGAGTAGCAATCAGCCCCAGCATTTT.

This clonotype came up a few times. V usage is TRBV27 and J usage is TRBJ2-5; TRBD2 aligns across 11 bases. The DNA end is more similar to TRBJ2-7, so the J call may be wrong. Looked up from germline, CDR1 is MNHEY and CDR2 is SMNVEV (reference sequence). This CDR3 is built from 17 residues. The CDR3 coding sequence is TGTGCCAGCAGTTTAACGGTAGCGGGAGGGCCGTGGAACGAGCAGTACTTC. It encodes CASSLTVAGGPWNEQYF.

The chain links TRBV29-1 to TRBJ2-5, with a tentative D call TRBD1 (5 bases). V was clipped by 2 bases and J by 5 bases, with 12 bases between them. CDR1 is SQVTM, CDR2 ANQGSEA, per germline. The CDR3 is 13 residues long. The CDR3 loop is CSVEFKWGETQYF. Written as DNA, the CDR3 is TGCAGCGTTGAATTTAAGTGGGGCGAGACCCAGTACTTC.

This clonotype has only a few counts. V usage is TRBV20-1 and J usage is TRBJ2-3; the match to TRBD1 covers 9 bases. The ends lost 6 bases at V and 6 bases at J; junction bases unmatched: 10. Germline V gene lookup returns CDR1 DFQATT and CDR2 SNEGSKA (reference sequence). There are 14 residues in the CDR3. Here the CDR3 reads CSATGTGWGDTQYF. The CDR3 bases are TGCAGTGCCACCGGGACAGGGTGGGGGGATACGCAGTATTTT.

This clonotype was seen a handful of times. V usage is TRBV27 and J usage is TRBJ2-7; a possible D gene is TRBD2 (5 bases). The V gene lost 2 bases and the J gene lost 5 bases, with 10 bases spanning the gap. The germline V gene encodes CDR1 MNHEY and CDR2 SMNVEV (reference sequence). There are 13 residues in the CDR3. The CDR3 region has the DNA TGTGCCAGCAGTTTAGGGAGACGGGACGAGCAGTACTTC. Amino acid sequence: CASSLGRRDEQYF.

This clonotype appeared many times. J is TRBJ2-1 and V is TRBV20-1, with 14 bases fitting TRBD2. Germline V gene sequence: CDR1 DFQATT, CDR2 SNEGSKA (reference sequence). Unmatched junction bases numbered 6, after V lost 1 base and J lost 7 bases. This CDR3 spans 16 amino acids. CDR3 in amino acids: CSARAGTSGSLNEQFF. The CDR3 region has the DNA TGCAGTGCTAGAGCCGGGACTAGCGGGAGTTTGAATGAGCAGTTCTTC.

Only a few counts were recorded for this clonotype. V and J are TRBV5-1 and TRBJ1-1; TRBD1 aligns across 10 bases. Germline V gives CDR1 SGHRS, CDR2 YFSETQ. CDR3 length: 15 amino acids. The ends lost 1 base at V and 5 bases at J; junction bases unmatched: 5. As DNA, the CDR3 is TGCGCCAGCAGCTTGCTAGGGACAGGGGAGACTGAAGCTTTCTTT. It codes for CASSLLGTGETEAFF.

This clonotype was seen more than once but under ten times. The rearrangement uses TRBV13 and TRBJ2-5; the match to TRBD2 covers 7 bases. The J call may be mistaken, given a closer DNA end match to TRBJ2-7. This CDR3 is 15 amino acids long. Looked up from germline, CDR1 is PRHDT and CDR2 is FYEKMQ (reference sequence). CDR3 amino acids: CASSSTGLVEGEQYF. In DNA, the CDR3 is TGTGCCAGCAGCTCCACAGGACTAGTTGAAGGCGAGCAGTACTTC.

The chain uses TRBV6-5 and TRBJ1-2, with 8 bases identical to TRBD1. The CDR3 runs 15 residues. Germline lookup yields CDR1 MNHEY and CDR2 SVGAGI. The ends lost 6 bases at V and 8 bases at J; junction bases unmatched: 14. In DNA, the CDR3 is TGTGCCAGCAGACCCCCTGGGACAGGCAACAGGGGCTACACCTTC. It encodes CASRPPGTGNRGYTF.